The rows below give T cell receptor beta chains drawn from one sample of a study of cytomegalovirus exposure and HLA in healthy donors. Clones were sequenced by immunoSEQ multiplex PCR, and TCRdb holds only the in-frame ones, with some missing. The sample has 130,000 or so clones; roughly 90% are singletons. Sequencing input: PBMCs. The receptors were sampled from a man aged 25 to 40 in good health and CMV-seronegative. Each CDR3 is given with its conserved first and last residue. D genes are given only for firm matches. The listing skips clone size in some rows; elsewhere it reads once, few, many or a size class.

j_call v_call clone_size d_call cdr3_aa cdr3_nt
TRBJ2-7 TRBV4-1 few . CASSPVPAGTYEQYF TGCGCCAGCAGCCCAGTTCCCGCGGGAACCTACGAGCAGTACTTC
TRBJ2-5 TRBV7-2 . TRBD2 CASSSSPGPGSGKETQYF TGTGCCAGCAGCTCGAGTCCAGGTCCAGGTAGCGGGAAAGAGACCCAGTACTTC
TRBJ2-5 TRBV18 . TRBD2 CASSPSGLAVETQYF TGTGCCAGCTCCCCGTCAGGACTAGCGGTGGAGACCCAGTACTTC
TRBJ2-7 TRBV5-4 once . CASSLGTGWAYEQYF TGTGCCAGCAGCTTAGGTACAGGGTGGGCCTACGAGCAGTACTTC
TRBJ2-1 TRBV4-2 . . CASSQVDEYSSYNEQFF TGTGCCAGCAGCCAAGTTGACGAATACAGCTCCTACAATGAGCAGTTCTTC
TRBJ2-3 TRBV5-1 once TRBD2 CASSPGLAGGPGTDTQYF TGCGCCAGCAGCCCCGGACTAGCGGGGGGGCCGGGGACAGATACGCAGTATTTT
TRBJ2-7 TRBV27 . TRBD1 CASSSTGGASQEQYF TGTGCCAGCAGTTCCACAGGGGGCGCGTCTCAAGAGCAGTACTTC
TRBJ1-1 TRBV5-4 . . CASSFNLPRTEAFF TGTGCCAGCAGCTTTAACCTACCAAGAACTGAAGCTTTCTTT
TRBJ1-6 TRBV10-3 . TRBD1 CAIKTDRGNSPLHF TGTGCCATCAAGACAGACAGGGGGAATTCACCCCTCCACTTT
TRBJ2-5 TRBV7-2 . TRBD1 CASSIGTGRETQYF TGTGCCAGCAGCATCGGGACAGGGCGGGAGACCCAGTACTTC
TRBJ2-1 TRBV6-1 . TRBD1 CASSVVDRGAYNEQFF TGTGCCAGCAGTGTCGTCGACAGGGGCGCCTACAATGAGCAGTTCTTC
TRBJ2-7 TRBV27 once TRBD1 CASSTPGTGYEEQYF TGTGCCAGCAGCACCCCGGGGACAGGGTATGAGGAGCAGTACTTC
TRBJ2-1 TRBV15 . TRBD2 CATSRLPWTSGQFSYNEQFF TGTGCCACCAGCAGACTTCCCTGGACTAGCGGACAATTCTCCTACAATGAGCAGTTCTTC
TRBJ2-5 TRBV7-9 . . CASSLQGIGKETQYF TGTGCCAGCAGCTTACAGGGGATCGGGAAAGAGACCCAGTACTTC
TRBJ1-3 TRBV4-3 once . CASSSQTHTMGNTIYF TGCGCCAGCAGCTCTCAGACACACACGATGGGAAACACCATATATTTT
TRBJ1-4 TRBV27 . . CASRPGQGRIREKLFF TGTGCCAGCCGCCCGGGGCAGGGGCGGATTAGGGAAAAACTGTTTTTT
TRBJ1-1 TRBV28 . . CASTLGGALNTEAFF TGTGCCAGCACCCTCGGGGGGGCCCTGAACACTGAAGCTTTCTTT
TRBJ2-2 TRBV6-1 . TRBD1 CASSVKTGAGELFF TGTGCCAGCAGTGTAAAAACAGGGGCCGGGGAGCTGTTTTTT
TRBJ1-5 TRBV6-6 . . CASSYPGQPQHF TGTGCCAGCAGTTACCCGGGTCAGCCCCAGCATTTT
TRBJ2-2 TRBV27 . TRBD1 CASSPPGQGPRGVSGELFF TGTGCCAGCTCTCCTCCGGGACAGGGGCCTCGCGGGGTTTCCGGGGAGCTGTTTTTT
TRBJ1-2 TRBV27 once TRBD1 CASSPGTGPNYGYTF TGTGCCAGCAGTCCTGGGACAGGACCTAACTATGGCTACACCTTC
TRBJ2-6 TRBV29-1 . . CSVPGRTDASGANVLTF TGCAGCGTTCCCGGACGGACAGACGCTTCTGGGGCCAACGTCCTGACTTTC
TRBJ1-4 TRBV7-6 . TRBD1 CASSSGMTGRGEKLFF TGTGCCAGCAGCTCCGGAATGACAGGGAGAGGGGAAAAACTGTTTTTT
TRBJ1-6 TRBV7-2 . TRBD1 CASSLPGTGRSPLHF TGTGCCAGCAGCTTACCCGGGACAGGGCGTTCACCCCTCCACTTT
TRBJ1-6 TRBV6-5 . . CASSYRQDNSPLHF TGTGCCAGCAGTTATAGACAAGATAATTCACCCCTCCACTTT
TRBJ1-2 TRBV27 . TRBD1 CASRKPGTGVEGYTF TGTGCCAGCAGAAAACCCGGGACAGGGGTTGAGGGCTACACCTTC
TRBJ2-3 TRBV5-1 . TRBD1 CASSLGQGGMDTQYF TGCGCCAGCAGCTTGGGACAGGGGGGAATGGATACGCAGTATTTT
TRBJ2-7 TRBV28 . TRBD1 CASRGQGAYEQYF TGTGCCAGCAGGGGACAGGGCGCCTACGAGCAGTACTTC
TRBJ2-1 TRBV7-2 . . CASSPGEHPYNEQFF TGTGCCAGCAGCCCTGGGGAGCACCCCTACAATGAGCAGTTCTTC
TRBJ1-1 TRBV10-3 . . CAISEGVLVTNHEAFF TGTGCCATCAGTGAAGGGGTATTAGTTACCAACCATGAAGCTTTCTTT
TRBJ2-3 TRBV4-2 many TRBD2 CASSQGGGATDTQYF TGTGCCAGCAGCCAAGGCGGGGGGGCCACAGATACGCAGTATTTT
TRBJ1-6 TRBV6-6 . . CASSPAMAPASPLHF TGTGCCAGCAGTCCAGCGATGGCCCCTGCTTCACCCCTCCACTTT
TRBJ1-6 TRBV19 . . CASSIFGGLQPSPLHF TGTGCCAGTAGTATATTCGGAGGGCTCCAACCCTCACCCCTCCACTTT
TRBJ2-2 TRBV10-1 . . CASSDKGVYTGELFF TGCGCCAGCAGTGACAAGGGAGTGTACACCGGGGAGCTGTTTTTT
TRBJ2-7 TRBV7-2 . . CASSLDPSSYEQYF TGTGCCAGCAGCTTAGATCCATCCTCCTACGAGCAGTACTTC
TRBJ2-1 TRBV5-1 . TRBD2 CASSLALGLAGTRNEQFF TGCGCCAGCAGCTTGGCCCTCGGACTAGCGGGTACCCGCAATGAGCAGTTCTTC
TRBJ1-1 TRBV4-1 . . CASSQVVTLNTEAFF TGCGCCAGCAGCCAAGTGGTCACTTTGAACACTGAAGCTTTCTTT
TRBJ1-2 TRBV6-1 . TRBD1 CASSGQVNNYGYTF TGTGCCAGTTCGGGACAGGTTAACAACTATGGCTACACCTTC